The 30 T cell receptor beta chains below come from one sample, sequenced in a study of T cells in Graves' hyperthyroidism and ophthalmopathy. Regions amplified from RNA transcripts were the TCR beta CDR3 regions. The study used the HTBI primer set for a first-round RT-PCR of the TCR CDR3. TCRdb re-called the multiplex PCR reads with MiXCR, one entry per CDR3 protein. The data contain roughly 420,000 distinct CDR3 sequences, less than 20% of them seen just once; the ten biggest clones take up around an eighth. Specimen: blood. Receptor source: a woman aged 18-29 years with Graves' hyperthyroidism.

Ten or more counts support this clonotype. This sequence joins TRBV28 and TRBJ1-1; 9 bases line up with TRBD1. The CDR3 runs to 13 residues. V lost 7 bases, J lost 10 bases, and 10 bases stayed unmatched. CDR1 MDHEN and CDR2 SYDVKM come from the germline V gene. Here the CDR3 DNA reads TGTGCCAGCAACTTTCCCGGGACAGGGACAGCTTTCTTT. Translating it yields CASNFPGTGTAFF.

The table lists this clonotype with many counts. V usage is TRBV20-1 and J usage is TRBJ2-1; no firm D call. The germline CDR1 and CDR2 sequences are DFQATT and SNEGSKA (reference sequence). This CDR3 contains 13 residues. V was shortened by 3 bases and J by 5 bases, with 11 bases between the two germline ends. CDR3: CSASHPKNNEQFF. CDR3 bases: TGCAGTGCTAGCCATCCTAAGAACAATGAGCAGTTCTTC.

In this sample, this clonotype turned up many times. The gene calls are TRBV28 and TRBJ2-4; TRBD2 agrees at 9 bases. Germline V gives CDR1 MDHEN, CDR2 SYDVKM. Trimming cost V 3 bases and J 6 bases; bases outside gene matches: 9. This CDR3 has 16 residues. CDR3 DNA sequence: TGTGCCAGCAGTTTTTGGCGGGAGGGCGGGGGAAACATTCAGTACTTC. Its protein is CASSFWREGGGNIQYF.

This clonotype was observed a handful of times. V and J are TRBV20-1 and TRBJ1-1; D gene unclear. The CDR3 sequence is 16 residues long. Germline lookup yields CDR1 DFQATT and CDR2 SNEGSKA (reference sequence). The V gene lost 0 bases and the J gene lost 0 bases, with 14 bases spanning the gap. CDR3 DNA: TGCAGTGCTAGAGATTTTCGCGCGGAGCTGAACACTGAAGCTTTCTTT. Translated: CSARDFRAELNTEAFF.

This chain joins TRBV7-9 and TRBJ2-7, with 7 nucleotides matching TRBD2. The CDR3 has 18 residues. Trimming cost V 8 bases and J 3 bases; bases outside gene matches: 22. Germline CDR1 SEHNR, CDR2 FQNEAQ (reference sequence). The CDR3 sequence: CASPFNTPSGGGLYEQYF. CDR3 DNA: TGTGCCAGCCCTTTTAACACCCCCTCGGGCGGGGGACTCTACGAGCAGTACTTC.

This clonotype turned up a few times. The genes are TRBV6-5 and TRBJ1-2; 7 positions match TRBD1. The germline gives CDR1 MNHEY, CDR2 SVGAGI. V trimming: 3 bases; J trimming: 3 bases; junction bases outside the gene matches: 1. This CDR3 has 13 residues. The CDR3, as DNA: TGTGCCAGCAGTTATACAGGGGACTATGGCTACACCTTC. Translation gives CASSYTGDYGYTF.

V gene TRBV19 combines with J gene TRBJ2-1; D is possibly TRBD1 or TRBD2 (5 bases each). The CDR3 length is 15 residues. V was clipped by 3 bases and J by 0 bases, with 9 bases between them. From germline, CDR1 is LNHDA and CDR2 SQIVND (reference sequence). The CDR3 nucleotides are TGTGCCAGTAGTATCGACGGGACCTCCTACAATGAGCAGTTCTTC. It translates to CASSIDGTSYNEQFF.

This clonotype has a count of ten or more. This chain joins TRBV18 and TRBJ2-5; possible D gene TRBD1, 5 bases. Germline CDR1 is KGHSH and CDR2 is LQKENI. The length of the CDR3 is 14 residues. V was cut by 6 bases and J by 4 bases, with 15 bases left in between. The DNA of the CDR3 is TGTGCCAGCTCCCCTACAGGCCCAGGAGAGACCCAGTACTTC. Translating it yields CASSPTGPGETQYF.

This clonotype was found many times. The chain employs TRBV28 and TRBJ2-5, with 8 bases aligning to TRBD1. In germline, CDR1 is MDHEN, CDR2 SYDVKM. After removal of 6 bases from V and 3 bases from J, the junction contained 9 bases not matched to a gene. The CDR3 is 15 amino acids. CDR3 sequence (DNA): TGTGCCAGCAGCCTCCGACAGGGGTTAGAAGAGACCCAGTACTTC. Translating gives CASSLRQGLEETQYF. Drawing the rest from reference TRBV28 and TRBJ2-5, the complete variable domain is DVKVTQSSRYLVKRTGEKVFLECVQDMDHENMFWYRQDPGLGLRLIYFSYDVKMKEKGDIPEGYSVSREKKERFSLILESASTNQTSMYLCASSLRQGLEETQYFGPGTRLLVL.

This clonotype was seen only a few times. J is TRBJ1-6 and V is TRBV6-6; tentatively, D is TRBD1 (5 bases). Germline CDR1 is MNHNY and CDR2 is SVGAGI (reference sequence). The length of the CDR3 is 15 residues. With 0 bases removed from V and 9 bases from J, the gap between germline ends came to 12 bases. CDR3 sequence (DNA): TGTGCCAGCAGTTACTCGGAGGGGTTGAGTTCACCCCTCCACTTT. Its translation: CASSYSEGLSSPLHF.

This clonotype was found many times. The CDR3: CAISGTFSGTEAFF. CDR3 DNA: TGTGCCATCAGTGGAACTTTCAGCGGCACTGAAGCTTTCTTT. The chain is built from TRBV10-3 and TRBJ1-1, with D unresolved. The germline gives CDR1 ENHRY, CDR2 SYGVKD. Trimming took off 4 bases at V and 4 bases at J, with 13 bases between the two ends. This CDR3 has 14 residues.

This clonotype showed up many times. J is TRBJ2-1 and V is TRBV24-1, with 8 bases identical to TRBD2. Germline V CDR1 and CDR2: KGHDR, SFDVKD. Trimming at V came to 4 bases and at J to 4 bases, leaving 2 bases not matched to a gene. This CDR3 has 14 residues. CDR3 DNA: TGTGCCACCAGTGACGGGGGGGGTTACAATGAGCAGTTCTTC. It yields the protein CATSDGGGYNEQFF.

This chain uses TRBV7-9 with TRBJ1-5; the D gene is possibly TRBD1 (5 bases). Trimming stripped 1 base from V and 3 bases from J, with 19 bases between. The CDR3 is 18 residues long. Germline V gene sequence: CDR1 SEHNR, CDR2 FQNEAQ (reference sequence). For the CDR3, the DNA is TGTGCCAGCAGCTTAGAATCTATCGACAGAAATTTCAATCAGCCCCAGCATTTT. Amino acids: CASSLESIDRNFNQPQHF.

This clonotype was detected ten times or more. The rearrangement joins TRBV13 to TRBJ2-1; D call uncertain. This CDR3 has 13 residues. Trimming left V 1 base short and J 4 bases short, with 5 bases between. The germline V gene encodes CDR1 PRHDT and CDR2 FYEKMQ (reference sequence). The CDR3, as DNA: TGTGCCAGCAGCTTAGCGCAGTACAATGAGCAGTTCTTC. This translates into CASSLAQYNEQFF.

This clonotype was counted many times. This chain joins TRBV7-2 and TRBJ2-2, with D unresolved. CDR1 and CDR2 (germline): SGHTA, FQGNSA. The germline V and J ends were trimmed by 3 bases and 5 bases, with 4 bases remaining between them. The CDR3 sequence is 12 residues long. The DNA of the CDR3 is TGTGCCAGCAGCTTTATTACCGGGGAGCTGTTTTTT. Its protein is CASSFITGELFF.

In its sample, this clonotype was seen many times. The V and J genes are TRBV6-2 or TRBV6-3 and TRBJ1-5; no reliable D call. V was trimmed by 4 bases and J by 7 bases, leaving 11 bases between them. The germline CDR1 and CDR2 sequences are MNHEY and SVGEGT. The CDR3 consists of 13 residues. The chain's CDR3 is CASSFRDLQPQHF. Written as DNA, the CDR3 is TGTGCCAGCAGTTTCCGTGACCTCCAGCCCCAGCATTTT.

This clonotype was observed many times. In DNA form, the CDR3 reads TGCGCCAGCAGCAGAGGGACAGGGGAGAACACTGAAGCTTTCTTT. Protein sequence: CASSRGTGENTEAFF. The chain uses TRBV5-1 and TRBJ1-1; 10 bases are shared with TRBD1. V lost 4 bases to trimming and J lost 1 base; unmatched junction nucleotides: 4. Germline-derived CDR1 and CDR2 are SGHRS and YFSETQ. This CDR3 has 15 amino acids.

This clonotype came up a few times. Without the conserved terminal phenylalanine or tryptophan, this CDR3 likely stems from a read error. This sequence joins TRBV19 and TRBJ2-2; maybe TRBD1 (6 bases). With 5 bases removed from V and 6 bases from J, the gap between germline ends came to 25 bases. Germline V gene data show CDR1 as LNHDA and CDR2 as SQIVND (reference sequence). The CDR3 loop spans 18 amino acids. This CDR3 is CASSRFMGLGQNPGELFL. CDR3 nucleotides: TGTGCCAGTAGTCGGTTCATGGGTTTAGGACAGAATCCCGGGGAGCTGTTTCTT.

This clonotype was counted at least ten times. The rearrangement uses TRBV5-1 and TRBJ2-2, with TRBD1 matching 7 bases. Germline-derived CDR1 and CDR2 are SGHRS and YFSETQ. Germline trimming cut 4 bases from V and 1 base from J; bases unmatched to any gene: 7. The CDR3 contains 16 residues. This CDR3 is CASSPRQGVNTGELFF. DNA of the CDR3: TGCGCCAGCAGCCCACGACAGGGCGTGAACACCGGGGAGCTGTTTTTT.

This clonotype showed up many times. The gene calls are TRBV20-1 and TRBJ1-2; 7 nucleotides agree with TRBD1. This CDR3 comprises 14 residues. The germline V gene encodes CDR1 DFQATT and CDR2 SNEGSKA (reference sequence). J lost 2 bases, V lost 4 bases, and 7 bases had no gene match. DNA for the CDR3: TGCAGTGCTAAGACACAGGGGTACAACTATGGCTACACCTTC. As protein: CSAKTQGYNYGYTF.

This clonotype has a count of ten or more. This sequence joins TRBV28 and TRBJ2-1; D call uncertain. The V gene's germline CDR1 is MDHEN and CDR2 SYDVKM. Trimming cost V 3 bases and J 6 bases, with 9 bases left between them. CDR3 length: 13 amino acids. The CDR3 sequence: CASSFLSPNEQFF. The CDR3 nucleotides read TGTGCCAGCAGTTTCCTAAGCCCCAATGAGCAGTTCTTC.

This clonotype appeared many times. CDR3 residues: CASSLRGGGLETQYF. CDR3 sequence (DNA): TGTGCCAGCAGCTTAAGGGGAGGGGGCCTAGAGACCCAGTACTTC. The V and J genes are TRBV7-9 and TRBJ2-5; D may correspond to TRBD1 or TRBD2 (7 bases each). Germline CDR1 SEHNR, CDR2 FQNEAQ (reference sequence). With 2 bases removed from V and 4 bases from J, the gap between germline ends came to 14 bases. The CDR3 is 15 amino acids.

This chain joins TRBV6-5 and TRBJ1-4; D unresolved. Trimming took 0 bases from V and 0 from J, leaving 17 bases between them. Germline V gene sequence: CDR1 MNHEY, CDR2 SVGAGI. This CDR3 spans 19 amino acids. Written as DNA, the CDR3 is TGTGCCAGCAGTTACTCTAGCCGACCCCGGCGCGCAACTAATGAAAAACTGTTTTTT. It yields the protein CASSYSSRPRRATNEKLFF.

This clonotype was seen ten or more times. The chain uses TRBV2 and TRBJ1-1; D possibly corresponds to TRBD1 (5 bases). Germline CDR1 reads SNHLY; CDR2 reads FYNNEI. V lost 5 bases and J lost 7, with 17 bases in between. The CDR3 loop spans 14 amino acids. The CDR3 DNA reads as TGTGCCAGCAGTTTTTCGACCCTGGGGGGTGAAGCTTTCTTT. Translating it yields CASSFSTLGGEAFF. The variable domain in full, with the rest retrieved from reference TRBV2 and TRBJ1-1, is EPEVTQTPSHQVTQMGQEVILRCVPISNHLYFYWYRQILGQKVEFLVSFYNNEISEKSEIFDDQFSVERPDGSNFTLKIRSTKLEDSAMYFCASSFSTLGGEAFFGQGTRLTVV.

The chain has TRBV7-9 and TRBJ2-3; TRBD2 matches at 10 bases. Trimming at V came to 0 bases and at J to 4 bases, leaving 4 bases not matched to a gene. This CDR3 comprises 16 residues. In germline, CDR1 is SEHNR, CDR2 FQNEAQ (reference sequence). The CDR3 coding sequence is TGTGCCAGCAGCTTAGCAGTAGCGGGGGGCGCAGATACGCAGTATTTT. The encoded protein is CASSLAVAGGADTQYF. Supplemented by reference TRBV7-9 and TRBJ2-3, the full variable domain reads DTGVSQNPRHKITKRGQNVTFRCDPISEHNRLYWYRQTLGQGPEFLTYFQNEAQLEKSRLLSDRFSAERPKGSFSTLEIQRTEQGDSAMYLCASSLAVAGGADTQYFGPGTRLTVL.

This clonotype was observed many times. The rearrangement uses TRBV12-3 or TRBV12-4 and TRBJ2-3; D is unclear. CDR3 length: 15 amino acids. V lost 5 bases, J lost 0 bases, and 12 bases lay in between. DNA of the CDR3: TGTGCCAGCAGTCGCCTATTGTCTAGCACAGATACGCAGTATTTT. Its protein is CASSRLLSSTDTQYF.

The V call is TRBV9, the J call TRBJ1-3, with 9 bases that match TRBD1. The CDR3 consists of 15 residues. Trimming removed 4 bases from V and 2 bases from J; junction bases left unmatched: 4. Germline V gene lookup returns CDR1 SGDLS and CDR2 YYNGEE. CDR3 bases: TGTGCCAGCAGCCCTGGGACAGGGACTGGAAACACCATATATTTT. It codes for CASSPGTGTGNTIYF.

The V call is TRBV6-1, the J call TRBJ2-1; weak D call: TRBD1 (5 bases). Per germline, CDR1 MNHNS and CDR2 SASEGT. The CDR3 length is 15 residues. The V gene lost 6 bases and the J gene lost 2 bases, with 14 bases spanning the gap. The CDR3 coding sequence is TGTGCCAGCAGAGCCCAAGGGGAACCCTACAATGAGCAGTTCTTC. It is translated as CASRAQGEPYNEQFF.

This clonotype came up many times. The V gene is TRBV11-2, the J gene TRBJ2-3, with a tentative D call TRBD2 (5 bases). The CDR3 has 15 amino acids. The germline CDR1 and CDR2 sequences are SGHAT and FQNNGV. The ends were cut back, 5 bases at V and 2 bases at J, with 14 bases in the middle. The CDR3 nucleotides read TGTGCCAGCAGCCCCCGGGGTGTGTACACAGATACGCAGTATTTT. Encoded protein: CASSPRGVYTDTQYF.

This clonotype was detected many times. The chain joins TRBV20-1 to TRBJ2-3, with 8 nucleotides matching TRBD2. CDR1 is DFQATT, CDR2 SNEGSKA, per germline (reference sequence). With V trimmed by 3 bases and J by 6 bases, 8 bases remained unmatched. This CDR3 contains 14 residues. This CDR3 is CSASLLAVRDTQYF. The CDR3 bases are TGCAGTGCTAGTTTACTAGCGGTGAGGGATACGCAGTATTTT.